The present TCR beta chain was sequenced within a study of blood T cell repertoires in COVID-19. The table came from immunoSEQ multiplex PCR; TCRdb's copy has only in-frame clones and leaves some out. Found here are approximately 99,000 clones, roughly four fifths of them singletons; the top ten hold 4% to 5%. The V end lost 4 bases, the J end lost 1 base, and 11 bases lay between the germline ends. The germline gives CDR1 MNHEY, CDR2 SVGAGI. The CDR3 has 16 residues. The sequencing input was peripheral blood. The chain uses TRBV6-5 and TRBJ2-6; unclear D gene. The origin of this receptor is a woman aged 70-85 years with acute or convalescent COVID-19. The CDR3 DNA follows: TGTGCCAGCAGTTCCCCAACACAATCTGGGGCCAACGTCCTGACTTTC. It encodes CASSSPTQSGANVLTF.